The source of this T cell receptor beta chain is a study of CD8 T cells in ankylosing spondylitis. In the case of this clonotype: What it binds is unknown.

Each CDR3 protein gets one entry after TCRdb re-called the 5' RACE reads with MiXCR. The sample carries some 840,000 distinct CDR3 sequences, 12% recorded once. Notes on the study in general: Seemingly characteristic of ankylosing spondylitis blood was a TCR beta motif consisting of about 8 highly homologous variants. Disease-linked clones bore a CD8+ phenotype, appearing relatively rarely in peripheral blood.

V was pared by 2 bases and J by 4 bases, with 6 bases of the junction left unmatched. Germline CDR1 WNHNN, CDR2 SYGVQD (reference sequence). The CDR3 runs to 16 residues. Specimen: blood, either unsorted or a sorted T cell fraction (not recorded which). This chain uses TRBV10-1 with TRBJ2-1, with 9 bases identical to TRBD2. The TCR was taken from a male donor with ankylosing spondylitis. The CDR3 DNA sequence: TGCGCCAGCAGTGAGGACCCTGCGGGAGGGTACAATGAGCAGTTCTTC. Its translation is CASSEDPAGGYNEQFF.